These 29 T cell receptor beta chains came from one sample sequenced in a study of vaccination effects on CD4 cells after COVID-19. This table comes from immunoSEQ multiplex PCR, and its TCRdb copy is limited to in-frame clones, with some not included. The table shows 15,000 to 20,000 clones, with more than 75% occurring only once. Antigen specificity for these receptors is unknown. Expansion of antigen-specific CD4+ T cells with viral peptide pools was carried out by the ViraFEST assay before sequencing. With more than 9 days of culture completed, CD4+ T cells were isolated. Participants each got two BNT162b2 or mRNA-1273 vaccine doses. The sample here was CD4+ T cells from PBMCs cultured with HCoV-NL63 spike peptides, taken after COVID-19 vaccination. Every receptor here comes from a human donor who received a COVID-19 vaccine.

The chain has TRBV18 and TRBJ2-4; no reliable D call. This CDR3 has 12 amino acids. The germline gives CDR1 KGHSH, CDR2 LQKENI. Trimming removed 2 bases from V and 8 bases from J, with 7 bases in between. CDR3 DNA sequence: TGTGCCAGCTCACCAGGGCGCGACATTCAGTACTTC. Its translation is CASSPGRDIQYF.

The chain employs TRBV4-2 and TRBJ1-1; D remains unclear. The CDR3 contains 15 residues. V was shortened by 0 bases and J by 4 bases, with 12 bases between the two germline ends. Per the germline V gene, CDR1 is LGHNA and CDR2 is YNFKEQ. The CDR3 sequence is CASSQDDVAGTEAFF. Written as DNA, the CDR3 is TGTGCCAGCAGCCAAGATGACGTAGCGGGCACTGAAGCTTTCTTT.

This clone was seen only a few times. The rearrangement joins TRBV5-3 to TRBJ1-1; D gene ambiguous. TRBV5-3 is given ORF status, its function remaining uncertain. This CDR3 comprises 14 residues. Trimming cost V 0 bases and J 0 bases, with 6 bases left between them. CDR3 amino acids: CARSLASVNTEAFF. CDR3 DNA: TGTGCCAGAAGCTTGGCTTCAGTGAACACTGAAGCTTTCTTT.

This chain links TRBV7-2 with TRBJ2-1, with D unclear. V lost 4 bases and J 5 bases, leaving 9 bases between the germline ends. CDR3 length: 13 amino acids. Germline V gives CDR1 SGHTA, CDR2 FQGNSA. The CDR3 nucleotides are TGTGCCAGCAGCTCTAGGGCCGACAATGAGCAGTTCTTC. Translation: CASSSRADNEQFF. Using reference TRBV7-2 and TRBJ2-1 for the parts outside the CDR3, the full variable domain is GAGVSQSPSNKVTEKGKDVELRCDPISGHTALYWYRQSLGQGLEFLIYFQGNSAPDKSGLPSDRFSAERTGGSVSTLTIQRTQQEDSAVYLCASSSRADNEQFFGPGTRLTVL.

This chain links TRBV5-1 with TRBJ1-2; D is unclear. The V end lost 0 bases, the J end lost 9 bases, and 18 bases lay between the germline ends. Germline V CDR1 and CDR2: SGHRS, YFSETQ. There are 15 residues in the CDR3. The CDR3 loop is CASSLGADLFSSYTF. As DNA, the CDR3 is TGCGCCAGCAGCTTGGGGGCAGACCTCTTTTCGAGCTACACCTTC.

This clone was seen only once. The chain has TRBV5-1 and TRBJ2-6; unclear D gene. This CDR3 comprises 15 residues. Germline V CDR1 and CDR2: SGHRS, YFSETQ. V lost 5 bases and J 0 bases, leaving 9 bases between the germline ends. This CDR3 is CASSLRVSGANVLTF. As DNA, the CDR3 is TGCGCCAGCAGTTTGAGAGTCTCTGGGGCCAACGTCCTGACTTTC.

The chain couples TRBV7-2 to TRBJ2-3; TRBD1 agrees at 8 bases. Germline V lookup: CDR1 SGHTA, CDR2 FQGNSA. The CDR3 runs 16 residues. V lost 4 bases, J lost 0 bases, and 6 bases stayed unmatched. The CDR3 reads CASSSLWTGSTDTQYF. In DNA form, the CDR3 reads TGTGCCAGCAGCTCCCTGTGGACAGGGAGCACAGATACGCAGTATTTT.

The rearrangement uses TRBV9 and TRBJ1-1; unclear D gene. The length of the CDR3 is 14 residues. In germline, CDR1 is SGDLS, CDR2 YYNGEE. The V end was cut by 0 bases, the J end by 2 bases, with 8 bases between. CDR3 residues: CASSVGGSNTEAFF. CDR3 bases: TGTGCCAGCAGCGTAGGAGGCTCCAACACTGAAGCTTTCTTT. The whole variable domain, filled in from reference TRBV9 and TRBJ1-1, reads DSGVTQTPKHLITATGQRVTLRCSPRSGDLSVYWYQQSLDQGLQFLIQYYNGEERAKGNILERFSAQQFPDLHSELNLSSLELGDSALYFCASSVGGSNTEAFFGQGTRLTVV.

This rearrangement joins TRBV7-9 to TRBJ2-3, with TRBD2 as a possible D gene (5 bases). CDR3 size: 14 residues. Germline V gene lookup returns CDR1 SEHNR and CDR2 FQNEAQ (reference sequence). Trimming stripped 6 bases from V and 2 bases from J, with 12 bases between. This chain's CDR3 is CASSPRGYTDTQYF. The CDR3 bases are TGTGCCAGCAGTCCCCGGGGTTACACAGATACGCAGTATTTT.

Only one count was recorded for this clone. The chain links TRBV4-1 to TRBJ1-4, with TRBD1 matching 7 bases. The CDR3 is made up of 17 amino acids. The V and J ends lost 3 bases and 8 bases, in that order; junction bases with no gene match: 15. Germline V gene sequence: CDR1 MGHRA, CDR2 YSYEKL. CDR3 in amino acids: CASSQYQQGKGPEKLFF. In DNA, the CDR3 is TGCGCCAGCAGCCAGTACCAACAGGGGAAGGGTCCCGAAAAACTGTTTTTT.

This rearrangement joins TRBV28 to TRBJ1-5; D is unclear. The CDR3 is 12 residues long. The germline CDR1 and CDR2 sequences are MDHEN and SYDVKM. V was clipped by 9 bases and J by 2 bases, with 8 bases between them. CDR3 nucleotide sequence: TGTGCCAGTGTTCTGGGCAATCAGCCCCAGCATTTT. It encodes CASVLGNQPQHF.

This clone is judged medium-sized. The genes are TRBV4-3 and TRBJ2-1, with 9 positions matching TRBD2. After removal of 1 base from V and 8 bases from J, the junction contained 9 bases not matched to a gene. CDR1 is LGHNA, CDR2 YSLEER, per germline. This CDR3 comprises 16 residues. The CDR3 loop reads CASSQGSGGGADEQFF. The CDR3 DNA reads as TGCGCCAGCAGCCAAGGATCTGGCGGGGGGGCCGATGAGCAGTTCTTC.

J is TRBJ2-3 and V is TRBV9; 10 bases agree with TRBD2. CDR3 length equals 16 residues. V shed 2 bases and J 2 bases; nucleotides not matched to a gene: 5. Germline V lookup: CDR1 SGDLS, CDR2 YYNGEE. This CDR3 reads CASSVGTSAHTDTQYF. CDR3 nucleotide sequence: TGTGCCAGCAGCGTCGGGACTAGCGCCCACACAGATACGCAGTATTTT.

The chain uses TRBV28 and TRBJ2-7; 9 bases agree with TRBD1. J lost 2 bases, V lost 5 bases, and 7 bases had no gene match. This CDR3 spans 15 amino acids. Germline V gives CDR1 MDHEN, CDR2 SYDVKM. CDR3 sequence reads: CASSPRDRETYEQYF. CDR3 in DNA: TGTGCCAGCAGTCCCCGGGACAGGGAAACCTACGAGCAGTACTTC.

The chain joins TRBV19 to TRBJ1-6; 8 nucleotides agree with TRBD1. Germline V CDR1 and CDR2: LNHDA, SQIVND (reference sequence). The V segment lost 4 bases and the J segment 5 bases; nucleotides outside the gene matches: 7. This CDR3 contains 16 residues. CDR3 DNA sequence: TGTGCCAGTAGTACCCTTTGGACAGGGCATAATTCACCCCTCCACTTT. Translated: CASSTLWTGHNSPLHF.

The chain links TRBV9 to TRBJ1-1; TRBD1 matches 8 bases. The CDR3 has 15 amino acids. V shed 3 bases, J shed 3 bases, and the junction held 7 bases outside the gene matches. Germline V gene data show CDR1 as SGDLS and CDR2 as YYNGEE. In nucleotides, the CDR3 is TGTGCCAGCAGCGCCCGACAGGGGATGGACACTGAAGCTTTCTTT. Encoded protein: CASSARQGMDTEAFF.

The chain employs TRBV29-1 and TRBJ2-3; 7 bases align to TRBD2. The CDR3 is made up of 14 amino acids. Per germline, CDR1 SQVTM and CDR2 ANQGSEA. The V and J ends lost 0 bases and 4 bases, in that order; junction bases with no gene match: 4. The CDR3 region has the DNA TGCAGCGTTGAAGAGGGGGGGGTTTCAGATACGCAGTATTTT. Protein sequence: CSVEEGGVSDTQYF.

The chain uses TRBV30 and TRBJ2-7; 7 bases line up with TRBD1. The CDR3 spans 13 residues. With V trimmed by 3 bases and J by 2 bases, 4 bases remained unmatched. The V gene's germline CDR1 is GTSNPN and CDR2 SVGIG (reference sequence). The CDR3 DNA is TGTGCCTGGAGACCTACAGGGGCCTACGAGCAGTACTTC. This encodes CAWRPTGAYEQYF. The whole variable domain, filled in from reference TRBV30 and TRBJ2-7, reads SQTIHQWPATLVQPVGSPLSLECTVEGTSNPNLYWYRQAAGRGLQLLFYSVGIGQISSEVPQNLSASRPQDRQFILSSKKLLLSDSGFYLCAWRPTGAYEQYFGPGTRLTVT.

The CDR3 spells CASRPTQETQYF. Here the CDR3 DNA reads TGTGCCAGCAGACCTACACAAGAGACCCAGTACTTC. V usage is TRBV7-9 and J usage is TRBJ2-5; D remains unclear. There are 12 residues in the CDR3. V dropped 6 bases and J dropped 2 bases, with 7 bases sitting between them. Germline loops: CDR1 SEHNR, CDR2 FQNEAQ (reference sequence).

The V gene is TRBV11-2, the J gene TRBJ2-1; D may be TRBD2 (5 bases). The germline CDR1 and CDR2 sequences are SGHAT and FQNNGV. This CDR3 is built from 17 residues. Trimming removed 4 bases from V and 3 bases from J, with 19 bases in between. The DNA for the CDR3 is TGTGCCAGCAGCTCGATGGGATTAGCGAGATACTACAATGAGCAGTTCTTC. This encodes CASSSMGLARYYNEQFF.

This chain links TRBV5-4 with TRBJ1-2; 9 bases map to TRBD1. The V gene end was trimmed by 4 bases and the J gene end by 6 bases; junction bases not matched to a gene: 10. Germline V gene data show CDR1 as SGHNT and CDR2 as YYREEE (reference sequence). CDR3 length: 15 amino acids. The CDR3 is CASSQEQGALDGYTF. DNA for the CDR3: TGTGCCAGCAGCCAAGAACAGGGGGCGCTTGATGGCTACACCTTC.

V gene TRBV28 combines with J gene TRBJ1-3, with TRBD1 matching 7 bases. J gave up 4 bases and V 5 bases, and 8 bases lay outside the gene matches. Germline V lookup: CDR1 MDHEN, CDR2 SYDVKM. The CDR3 has 15 amino acids. The CDR3 bases are TGTGCCAGCAGTCCCCCCGGGACAGACGGAAACACCATATATTTT. Translation gives CASSPPGTDGNTIYF.

The chain joins TRBV11-2 to TRBJ2-1; TRBD2 matches at 14 bases. The length of the CDR3 is 17 residues. Germline V gives CDR1 SGHAT, CDR2 FQNNGV. The ends lost 5 bases at V and 9 bases at J; junction bases unmatched: 12. The CDR3 DNA reads TGTGCCAGCAGCCCCCCGCCCGGGACTAGCGGGAGTGGTGAGCAGTTCTTC. Protein: CASSPPPGTSGSGEQFF.

V gene TRBV10-3 combines with J gene TRBJ2-7, with 7 bases lining up with TRBD1. The germline V gene has CDR1 ENHRY and CDR2 SYGVKD. This CDR3 has 14 amino acids. V shed 10 bases and J 6 bases; nucleotides not matched to a gene: 15. The CDR3 coding sequence is TGTGCCAGCGTCCAGGGGGTCGGGGCTAGCGAGCAGTACTTC. It encodes CASVQGVGASEQYF.

V usage is TRBV12-2 and J usage is TRBJ2-1; TRBD2 is the table's D call, not checked against the DNA. TRBV12-2 is a pseudogene segment. The CDR3 length is 16 residues. CDR3 coding DNA: TGTGCAAGTCGCTTAGAAGGACTAGCGGGGGACAATGAGCAGTTCTTC. Translating it yields CASRLEGLAGDNEQFF.

The chain carries TRBV5-1 and TRBJ2-4; D gene uncertain. Trimming cost V 1 base and J 1 base, with 6 bases left between them. Germline V CDR1 and CDR2: SGHRS, YFSETQ. The CDR3 is 14 residues long. The CDR3 sequence: CASSLLGAKNIQYF. The CDR3 DNA sequence: TGCGCCAGCAGCTTGCTGGGGGCCAAAAACATTCAGTACTTC.

This clone was recorded a few times. CDR3 in DNA: TGTGCCAGCAGTTCCGGGAGCTCCTATAATTCACCCCTCCACTTT. The encoded protein is CASSSGSSYNSPLHF. The chain is built from TRBV27 and TRBJ1-6, with unresolved D. Trimming took 4 bases from V and 0 from J, leaving 7 bases between them. The CDR3 length is 15 residues. The germline CDR1 and CDR2 sequences are MNHEY and SMNVEV (reference sequence).

This chain connects TRBV19 to TRBJ1-6; no firm D call. Germline CDR1 is LNHDA and CDR2 is SQIVND (reference sequence). CDR3 length: 13 amino acids. V lost 5 bases to trimming and J lost 6 bases, with 8 bases between them. Here the CDR3 reads CASSLLGNSPLHF. The CDR3 DNA is TGTGCCAGTAGTTTACTAGGTAATTCACCCCTCCACTTT.

V usage is TRBV9 and J usage is TRBJ2-2; 7 bases map to TRBD2. This CDR3 spans 14 amino acids. Germline trimming cut 6 bases from V and 0 bases from J; bases unmatched to any gene: 2. From germline, CDR1 is SGDLS and CDR2 YYNGEE. The CDR3 DNA reads TGTGCCAGCACCCGGGGGGCGAACACCGGGGAGCTGTTTTTT. It is translated as CASTRGANTGELFF.